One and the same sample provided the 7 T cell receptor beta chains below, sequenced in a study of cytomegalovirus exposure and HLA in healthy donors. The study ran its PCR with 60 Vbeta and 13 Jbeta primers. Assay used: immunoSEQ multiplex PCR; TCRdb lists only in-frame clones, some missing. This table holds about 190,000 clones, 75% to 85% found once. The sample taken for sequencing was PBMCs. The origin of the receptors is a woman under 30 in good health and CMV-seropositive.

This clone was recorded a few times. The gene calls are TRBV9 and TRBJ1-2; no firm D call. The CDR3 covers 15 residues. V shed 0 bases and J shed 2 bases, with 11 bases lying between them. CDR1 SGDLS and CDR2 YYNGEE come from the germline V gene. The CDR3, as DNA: TGTGCCAGCAGCGTAGGCGGCCTATCCAACTATGGCTACACCTTC. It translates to CASSVGGLSNYGYTF. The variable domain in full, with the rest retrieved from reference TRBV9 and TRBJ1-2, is DSGVTQTPKHLITATGQRVTLRCSPRSGDLSVYWYQQSLDQGLQFLIQYYNGEERAKGNILERFSAQQFPDLHSELNLSSLELGDSALYFCASSVGGLSNYGYTFGSGTRLTVV.

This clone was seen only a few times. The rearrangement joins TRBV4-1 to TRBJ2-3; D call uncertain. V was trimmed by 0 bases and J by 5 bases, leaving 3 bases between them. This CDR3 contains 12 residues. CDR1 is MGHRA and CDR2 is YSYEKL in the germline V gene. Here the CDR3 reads CASSQDQDTQYF. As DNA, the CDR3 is TGCGCCAGCAGCCAAGATCAAGATACGCAGTATTTT.

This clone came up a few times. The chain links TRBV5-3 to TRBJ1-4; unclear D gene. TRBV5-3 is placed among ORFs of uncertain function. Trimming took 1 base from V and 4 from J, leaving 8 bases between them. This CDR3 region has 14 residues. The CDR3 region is CARSLSPDNEKLFF. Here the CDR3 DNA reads TGTGCCAGAAGCTTGTCCCCAGATAATGAAAAACTGTTTTTT.

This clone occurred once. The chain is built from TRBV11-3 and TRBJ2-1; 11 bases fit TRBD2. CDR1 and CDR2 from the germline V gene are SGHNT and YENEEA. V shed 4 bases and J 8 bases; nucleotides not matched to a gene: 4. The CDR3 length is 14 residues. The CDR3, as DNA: TGTGCCAGCAGCTGGAGTAGCGGGGGGGATGAGCAGTTCTTC. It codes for CASSWSSGGDEQFF.

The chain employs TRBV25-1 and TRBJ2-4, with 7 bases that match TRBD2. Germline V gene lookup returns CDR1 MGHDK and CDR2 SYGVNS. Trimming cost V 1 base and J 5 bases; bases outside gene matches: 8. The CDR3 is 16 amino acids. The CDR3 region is CASSEFKGGIENIQYF. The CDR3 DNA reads TGTGCCAGCAGTGAATTCAAGGGAGGGATCGAAAACATTCAGTACTTC.

The CDR3 DNA reads as TGTGCCAGCAGCCAAGATGTGCCAGGGGGCGAAAAACTGTTTTTT. This sequence encodes CASSQDVPGGEKLFF. This chain uses TRBV4-2 with TRBJ1-4; 8 nucleotides agree with TRBD1. The CDR3 contains 15 residues. Germline assignment: CDR1 LGHNA and CDR2 YNFKEQ. Trimming cost V 0 bases and J 8 bases; bases outside gene matches: 5.

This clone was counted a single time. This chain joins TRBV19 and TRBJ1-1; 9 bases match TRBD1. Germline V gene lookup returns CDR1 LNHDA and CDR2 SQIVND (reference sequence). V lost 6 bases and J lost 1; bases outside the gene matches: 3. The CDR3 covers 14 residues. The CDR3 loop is CASRRQGGNTEAFF. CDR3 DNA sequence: TGTGCCAGTAGAAGACAGGGGGGGAACACTGAAGCTTTCTTT. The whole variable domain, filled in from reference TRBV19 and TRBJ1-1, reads DGGITQSPKYLFRKEGQNVTLSCEQNLNHDAMYWYRQDPGQGLRLIYYSQIVNDFQKGDIAEGYSVSREKKESFPLTVTSAQKNPTAFYLCASRRQGGNTEAFFGQGTRLTVV.